A selection of T cell receptor beta chains follows, all from one sample in a study of blood T cell repertoires in COVID-19. The method was immunoSEQ multiplex PCR; TCRdb's version includes in-frame clones alone and lacks a portion of them. The table lists roughly 40,000 clones, 80% of them singletons. Sequenced material: peripheral blood. These receptors all stem from a man between 65 and 85 years old with acute or convalescent COVID-19. Both conserved end residues are part of each CDR3. A D gene is named only where the DNA matches it firmly. Part of the rows lack a size; the others show once, few, many or a class for expanded clones.

size	V	J	D	CDR3	DNA
-	TRBV18	TRBJ1-6	TRBD1	CASSPGGRGRSNSPLHF	TGTGCCAGCTCACCGGGTGGCAGGGGGCGGTCGAATTCACCCCTCCACTTT
few	TRBV30	TRBJ2-1	-	CAWSVKDRYNEQFF	TGTGCCTGGAGTGTCAAGGACAGATACAATGAGCAGTTCTTC
-	TRBV5-5	TRBJ2-3	-	CASSLAGSGRTDTQYF	TGTGCCAGCAGCTTGGCCGGGTCAGGGAGGACAGATACGCAGTATTTT
-	TRBV30	TRBJ1-4	TRBD1	CAWSVGTGGKLFF	TGTGCCTGGAGTGTAGGGACAGGGGGAAAACTGTTTTTT
-	TRBV4-3	TRBJ1-4	-	CASSPGVTNEKLFF	TGCGCCAGCAGCCCGGGAGTGACTAATGAAAAACTGTTTTTT
-	TRBV29-1	TRBJ1-2	TRBD1	CSVIGGQGTAGYTF	TGCAGCGTTATTGGAGGACAGGGCACCGCTGGCTACACCTTC
-	TRBV9	TRBJ2-2	TRBD2	CASSVSGGQDTGELFF	TGTGCCAGCAGCGTTAGCGGGGGGCAGGACACCGGGGAGCTGTTTTTT
-	TRBV7-2	TRBJ1-1	TRBD1	CASSLTTGIGTEAFF	TGTGCCAGCAGCTTGACGACAGGGATAGGCACTGAAGCTTTCTTT
-	TRBV6-5	TRBJ1-6	-	CASSYQNSPLHF	TGTGCCAGCAGTTACCAAAATTCACCCCTCCACTTT
-	TRBV19	TRBJ2-1	TRBD2	CASRLAGELVF	TGTGCCAGCAGACTAGCGGGGGAGTTGGTCTTC
few	TRBV6-5	TRBJ1-1	-	CASSSPVRKNTEAFF	TGTGCCAGCAGTTCTCCCGTGAGGAAAAACACTGAAGCTTTCTTT
-	TRBV7-3	TRBJ1-6	-	CASSLGGAYNSPLHF	TGTGCCAGCAGCTTAGGAGGAGCTTATAATTCACCCCTCCACTTT
-	TRBV18	TRBJ2-3	-	CASSPNRGGTDTQYF	TGTGCCAGCTCACCAAACAGGGGGGGGACAGATACGCAGTATTTT
few	TRBV19	TRBJ1-5	-	CASSMIFDSYQPQHF	TGTGCCAGTAGTATGATTTTCGACAGTTATCAGCCCCAGCATTTT
-	TRBV7-2	TRBJ1-2	TRBD1	CASSFNRGYGYTF	TGTGCCAGCAGCTTCAACAGGGGCTATGGCTACACCTTC
-	TRBV3-1/TRBV3-2	TRBJ1-3	-	CASSLRDSGNTIYF	TGTGCCAGCAGCCTCAGGGATTCTGGAAACACCATATATTTT
-	TRBV2	TRBJ1-1	TRBD1	CASSEAGTGFIEAFF	TGTGCCAGCAGTGAAGCGGGGACAGGGTTTATTGAAGCTTTCTTT
-	TRBV6-5	TRBJ1-3	-	CASHERSPGNTIYF	TGTGCCAGCCACGAGAGGTCTCCTGGAAACACCATATATTTT
-	TRBV2	TRBJ1-5	-	CATSRGFQPQHF	TGTGCCACCTCTAGGGGGTTTCAGCCCCAGCATTTT
-	TRBV18	TRBJ1-2	-	CASSPEQGPYGYTF	TGTGCCAGCTCACCAGAACAGGGACCCTATGGCTACACCTTC
-	TRBV14	TRBJ1-1	-	CASSQVTDLEAFF	TGTGCCAGCAGCCAAGTGACAGACCTTGAAGCTTTCTTT
-	TRBV5-1	TRBJ2-3	TRBD2	CASSGTGLEITDTQYF	TGCGCCAGCAGCGGGACTGGACTAGAGATCACAGATACGCAGTATTTT
-	TRBV18	TRBJ1-1	-	CASSPDSNTEAFF	TGTGCCAGCTCACCGGACAGTAACACTGAAGCTTTCTTT
-	TRBV3-1/TRBV3-2	TRBJ1-5	TRBD1	CASSPGKGAGQPQHF	TGTGCCAGCAGCCCCGGGAAGGGGGCAGGGCAGCCCCAGCATTTT
-	TRBV7-2	TRBJ2-4	-	CASSLAPPRDIQYF	TGTGCCAGCAGCTTAGCTCCCCCCCGGGACATTCAGTACTTC
-	TRBV4-3	TRBJ1-2	-	CASSQTPGREDDGYTF	TGCGCCAGCAGCCAAACCCCCGGGAGGGAAGATGATGGCTACACCTTC
-	TRBV19	TRBJ2-7	-	CASSTNRAYEQYF	TGTGCCAGTAGTACAAACAGGGCCTACGAGCAGTACTTC
few	TRBV3-1/TRBV3-2	TRBJ1-5	-	CASIYSNQPQHF	TGTGCCAGCATCTATAGCAATCAGCCCCAGCATTTT
-	TRBV2	TRBJ1-2	-	CASRGGLRNGYTF	TGTGCCAGCAGGGGGGGGTTGAGAAATGGCTACACCTTC
-	TRBV7-6	TRBJ2-2	-	CASSLAGSGPTGELFF	TGTGCCAGCAGCTTAGCGGGTAGCGGACCCACCGGGGAGCTGTTTTTT
few	TRBV6-5	TRBJ2-2	TRBD1	CASSWLTGVELFF	TGTGCCAGCAGTTGGTTAACAGGGGTGGAGCTGTTTTTT
-	TRBV5-6	TRBJ1-6	TRBD1	CASSPGTGWDNSPLHF	TGTGCCAGCAGCCCGGGGACAGGGTGGGATAATTCACCCCTCCACTTT
-	TRBV5-6	TRBJ1-2	TRBD1	CASSLTGEASGYTF	TGTGCCAGCAGCTTGACAGGGGAGGCTTCTGGCTACACCTTC
-	TRBV24-1	TRBJ2-6	-	CATSDARGAGANVLTF	TGTGCCACCAGTGATGCCAGGGGCGCTGGGGCCAACGTCCTGACTTTC
-	TRBV11-2	TRBJ1-2	-	CASSLQGGSYGYTF	TGTGCCAGCAGCCTACAGGGTGGTAGTTATGGCTACACCTTC
-	TRBV4-1	TRBJ2-7	-	CASSQAITYEQYF	TGCGCCAGCAGCCAAGCTATCACCTACGAGCAGTACTTC
-	TRBV7-9	TRBJ1-5	-	CASSLRDQPQHF	TGTGCCAGCAGCCTCAGGGATCAGCCCCAGCATTTT
once	TRBV4-3	TRBJ1-1	-	CASSQDNRNTEAFF	TGCGCCAGCAGCCAAGATAACAGGAACACTGAAGCTTTCTTT
-	TRBV30	TRBJ2-5	TRBD2	CAWSGGSGGQETQYF	TGTGCCTGGAGTGGCGGTAGCGGGGGTCAAGAGACCCAGTACTTC
-	TRBV28	TRBJ2-1	TRBD1	CASRTGGSNEQFF	TGTGCCAGCAGGACAGGGGGTTCCAATGAGCAGTTCTTC
-	TRBV29-1	TRBJ1-1	-	CSAARLNAEAFF	TGCAGCGCCGCCAGGTTGAACGCTGAAGCTTTCTTT
few	TRBV10-2	TRBJ2-1	TRBD2	CASSRLAGGHYNEQFF	TGCGCCAGCAGTAGACTAGCGGGGGGACACTACAATGAGCAGTTCTTC
-	TRBV6-5	TRBJ1-1	-	CASSRWGGGTEAFF	TGTGCCAGCAGCCGTTGGGGGGGAGGCACTGAAGCTTTCTTT
few	TRBV18	TRBJ1-1	-	CASSHGQGTTEAFF	TGTGCCAGCTCCCATGGGCAGGGGACCACTGAAGCTTTCTTT
-	TRBV6-5	TRBJ2-5	-	CASSWLQQETQYF	TGTGCCAGCAGTTGGTTACAACAAGAGACCCAGTACTTC
-	TRBV6-5	TRBJ2-1	TRBD1	CASGGQGFYNEQFF	TGTGCCAGCGGAGGACAGGGCTTCTACAATGAGCAGTTCTTC
-	TRBV7-9	TRBJ2-2	-	CASSLRGVAGELFF	TGTGCCAGCAGCCTCAGGGGAGTTGCCGGGGAGCTGTTTTTT
once	TRBV30	TRBJ2-3	TRBD2	CAWSTSGGATDTQYF	TGTGCCTGGTCGACTAGCGGGGGGGCGACAGATACGCAGTATTTT
-	TRBV5-1	TRBJ2-5	-	CASSLDPGQETQYF	TGCGCCAGCAGCTTGGATCCAGGGCAAGAGACCCAGTACTTC